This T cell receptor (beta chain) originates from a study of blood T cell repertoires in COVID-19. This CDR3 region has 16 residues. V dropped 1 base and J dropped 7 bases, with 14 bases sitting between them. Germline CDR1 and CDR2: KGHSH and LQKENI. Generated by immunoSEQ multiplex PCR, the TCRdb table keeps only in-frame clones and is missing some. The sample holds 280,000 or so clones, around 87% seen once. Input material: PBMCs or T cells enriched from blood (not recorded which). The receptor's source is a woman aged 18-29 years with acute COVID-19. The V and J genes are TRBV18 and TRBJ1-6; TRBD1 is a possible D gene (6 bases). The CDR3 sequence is CASSPLGGGLNSPLHF. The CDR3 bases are TGTGCCAGCTCACCACTGGGAGGGGGGTTAAATTCACCCCTCCACTTT.